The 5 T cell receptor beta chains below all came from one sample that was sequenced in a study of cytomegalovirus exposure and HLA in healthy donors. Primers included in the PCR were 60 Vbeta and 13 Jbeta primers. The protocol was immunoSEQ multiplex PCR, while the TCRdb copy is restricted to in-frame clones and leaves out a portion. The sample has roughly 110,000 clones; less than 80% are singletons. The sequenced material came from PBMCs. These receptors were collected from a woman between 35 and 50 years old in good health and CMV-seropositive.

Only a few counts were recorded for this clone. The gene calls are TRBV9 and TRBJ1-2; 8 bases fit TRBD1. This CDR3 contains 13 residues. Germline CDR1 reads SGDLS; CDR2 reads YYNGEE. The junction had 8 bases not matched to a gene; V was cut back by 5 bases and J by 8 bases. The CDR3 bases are TGTGCCAGCAGTAACAGGGGGGGCTTGGGCTACACCTTC. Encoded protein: CASSNRGGLGYTF. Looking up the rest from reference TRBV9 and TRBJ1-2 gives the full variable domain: DSGVTQTPKHLITATGQRVTLRCSPRSGDLSVYWYQQSLDQGLQFLIQYYNGEERAKGNILERFSAQQFPDLHSELNLSSLELGDSALYFCASSNRGGLGYTFGSGTRLTVV.

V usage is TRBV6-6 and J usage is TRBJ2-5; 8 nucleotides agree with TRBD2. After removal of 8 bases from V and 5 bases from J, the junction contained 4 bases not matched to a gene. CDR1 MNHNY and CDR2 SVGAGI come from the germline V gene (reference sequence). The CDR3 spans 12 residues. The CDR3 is CASSIAGETQYF. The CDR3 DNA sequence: TGTGCCAGCTCGATAGCGGGGGAGACCCAGTACTTC.

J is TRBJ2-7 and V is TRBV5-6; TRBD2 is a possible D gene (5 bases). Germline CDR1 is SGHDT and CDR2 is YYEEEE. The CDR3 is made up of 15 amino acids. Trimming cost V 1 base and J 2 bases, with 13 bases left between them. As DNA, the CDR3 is TGTGCCAGCAGCTTGTCTCCTAGCTGGGCCTACGAGCAGTACTTC. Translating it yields CASSLSPSWAYEQYF.

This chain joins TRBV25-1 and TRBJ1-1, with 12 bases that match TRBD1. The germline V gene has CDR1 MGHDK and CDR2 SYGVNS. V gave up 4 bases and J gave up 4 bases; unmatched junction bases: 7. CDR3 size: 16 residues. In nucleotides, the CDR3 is TGTGCCAGCAGTGGGGGACAGGGGGCGCGAGGCACTGAAGCTTTCTTT. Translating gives CASSGGQGARGTEAFF.

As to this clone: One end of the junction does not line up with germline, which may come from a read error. The CDR3 DNA follows: TGTGCCTGGAGTGTACGGGGGGCCGGGAACTTT. As protein: CAWSVRGAGNF. The rearrangement uses TRBV30 and TRBJ1-1; a possible D gene is TRBD1 (6 bases). This CDR3 has 11 amino acids. Per germline, CDR1 GTSNPN and CDR2 SVGIG (reference sequence).